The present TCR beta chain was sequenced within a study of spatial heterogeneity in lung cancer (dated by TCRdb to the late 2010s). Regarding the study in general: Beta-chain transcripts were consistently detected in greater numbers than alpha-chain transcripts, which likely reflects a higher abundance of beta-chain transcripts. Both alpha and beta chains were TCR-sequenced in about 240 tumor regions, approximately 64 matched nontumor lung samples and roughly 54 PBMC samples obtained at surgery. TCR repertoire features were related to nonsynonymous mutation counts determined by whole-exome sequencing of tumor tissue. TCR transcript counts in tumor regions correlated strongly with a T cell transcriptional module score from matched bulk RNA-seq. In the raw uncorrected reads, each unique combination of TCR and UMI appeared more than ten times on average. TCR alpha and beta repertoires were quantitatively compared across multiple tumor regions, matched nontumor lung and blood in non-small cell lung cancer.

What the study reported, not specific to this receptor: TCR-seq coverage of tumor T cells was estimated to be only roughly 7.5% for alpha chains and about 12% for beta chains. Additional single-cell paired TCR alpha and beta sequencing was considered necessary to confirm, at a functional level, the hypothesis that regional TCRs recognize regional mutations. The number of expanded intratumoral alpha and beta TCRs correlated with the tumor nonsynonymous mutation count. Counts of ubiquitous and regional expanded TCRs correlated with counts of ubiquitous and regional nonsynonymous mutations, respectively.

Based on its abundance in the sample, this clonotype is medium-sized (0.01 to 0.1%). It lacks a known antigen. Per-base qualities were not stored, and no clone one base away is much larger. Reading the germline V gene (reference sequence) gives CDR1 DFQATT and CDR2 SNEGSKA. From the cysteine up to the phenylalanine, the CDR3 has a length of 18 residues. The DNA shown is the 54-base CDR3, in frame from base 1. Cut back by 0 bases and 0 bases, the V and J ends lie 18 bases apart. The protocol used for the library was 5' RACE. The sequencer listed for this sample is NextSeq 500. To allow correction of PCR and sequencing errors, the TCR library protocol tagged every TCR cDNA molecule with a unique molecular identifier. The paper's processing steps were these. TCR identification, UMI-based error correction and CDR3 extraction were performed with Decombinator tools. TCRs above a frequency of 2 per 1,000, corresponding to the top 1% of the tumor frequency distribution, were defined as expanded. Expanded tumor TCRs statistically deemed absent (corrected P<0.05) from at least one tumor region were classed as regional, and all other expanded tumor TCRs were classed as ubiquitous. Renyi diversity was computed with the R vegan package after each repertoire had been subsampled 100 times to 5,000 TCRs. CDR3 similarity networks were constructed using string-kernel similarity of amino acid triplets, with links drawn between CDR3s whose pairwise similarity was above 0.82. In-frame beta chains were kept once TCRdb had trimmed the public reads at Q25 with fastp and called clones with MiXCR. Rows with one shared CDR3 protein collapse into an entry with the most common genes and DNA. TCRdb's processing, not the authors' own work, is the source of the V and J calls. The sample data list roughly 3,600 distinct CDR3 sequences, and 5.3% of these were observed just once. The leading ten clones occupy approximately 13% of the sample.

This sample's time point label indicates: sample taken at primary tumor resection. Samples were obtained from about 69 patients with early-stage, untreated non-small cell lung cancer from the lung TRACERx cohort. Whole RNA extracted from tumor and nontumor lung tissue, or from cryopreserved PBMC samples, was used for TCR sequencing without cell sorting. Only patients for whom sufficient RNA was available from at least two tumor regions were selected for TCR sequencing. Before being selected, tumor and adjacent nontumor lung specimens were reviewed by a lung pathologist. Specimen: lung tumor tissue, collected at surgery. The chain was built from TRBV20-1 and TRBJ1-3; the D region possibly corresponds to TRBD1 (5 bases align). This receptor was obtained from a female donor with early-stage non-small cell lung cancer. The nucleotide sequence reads TGCAGTGCTAGAGATTCCAGGGCAGGGACCCGCTCTGGAAACACCATATATTTT. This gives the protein CSARDSRAGTRSGNTIYF.